The rows below give T cell receptor beta chains drawn from one sample of a study of Ad26.COV2.S vaccination and SARS-CoV-2 variants. Some clones are missing from TCRdb's copy, which holds only in-frame ones; the method was immunoSEQ multiplex PCR. Of roughly 240,000 clones detected, roughly 90% appear once; the ten largest clones hold roughly 10%. Sequenced material: peripheral blood, taken in a trial of Ad26.COV2.S vaccine versus placebo. These TCRs come from a person aged 18-60 years who received the Ad26.COV2.S COVID-19 vaccine or a placebo. Each CDR3 is given with its conserved first and last residue.

V gene: TRBV10-3
CDR3 protein: CAISERSGGGNEQFF

V gene: TRBV7-2
CDR3 protein: CASSPLAGALSDTQYF

V gene: TRBV7-9
CDR3 protein: CASSLGDRGLRETQYF

V gene: TRBV6-5
CDR3 protein: CAGGQVNTEAFF

V gene: TRBV15
CDR3 protein: CATSTRSGGYEQYF

V gene: TRBV7-9
CDR3 protein: CASSLRGAFYNEQFF

V gene: TRBV14
CDR3 protein: CASSQIQGRNGYTF

V gene: TRBV7-2
CDR3 protein: CASRLGQGTEAFF

V gene: TRBV7-2
CDR3 protein: CASSLVSSVDTEAFF

V gene: TRBV28
CDR3 protein: CASSGQVLQYF

V gene: TRBV6-2/TRBV6-3
CDR3 protein: CASSYHAGAETQYF

V gene: TRBV28
CDR3 protein: CASSLLVSSYNEQFF

V gene: TRBV7-9
CDR3 protein: CASSDKPGQGTGAKNIQYF

V gene: TRBV7-3
CDR3 protein: CASSFGGGRAETQYF

V gene: TRBV19
CDR3 protein: CASSIDGGNTGELFF

V gene: TRBV6-5
CDR3 protein: CASRTGTSNYGYTF

V gene: TRBV12-3/TRBV12-4
CDR3 protein: CASSYSNQPQHF

V gene: TRBV5-6
CDR3 protein: CASSLETSFSSGKTDTQYF

V gene: TRBV5-6
CDR3 protein: CASSSGQTTYSNQPQHF